This T cell receptor (beta chain) was sequenced during a study of blood T cell repertoires in COVID-19. Some clones are missing from TCRdb's copy, which holds only in-frame ones; the method was immunoSEQ multiplex PCR. The table lists around 300,000 clones, more than 80% of them singletons. Germline V lookup: CDR1 SNHLY, CDR2 FYNNEI. V lost 1 base to trimming and J lost 8 bases; unmatched junction nucleotides: 5. There are 15 residues in the CDR3. The chain couples TRBV2 to TRBJ2-2; 9 bases align to TRBD1. Input material: peripheral blood. This clonotype was obtained from a woman aged 40-49 years with acute or convalescent COVID-19. The CDR3 here is CASSEVRTGVGELFF. CDR3 in DNA: TGTGCCAGCAGTGAAGTGAGGACAGGGGTGGGGGAGCTGTTTTTT.